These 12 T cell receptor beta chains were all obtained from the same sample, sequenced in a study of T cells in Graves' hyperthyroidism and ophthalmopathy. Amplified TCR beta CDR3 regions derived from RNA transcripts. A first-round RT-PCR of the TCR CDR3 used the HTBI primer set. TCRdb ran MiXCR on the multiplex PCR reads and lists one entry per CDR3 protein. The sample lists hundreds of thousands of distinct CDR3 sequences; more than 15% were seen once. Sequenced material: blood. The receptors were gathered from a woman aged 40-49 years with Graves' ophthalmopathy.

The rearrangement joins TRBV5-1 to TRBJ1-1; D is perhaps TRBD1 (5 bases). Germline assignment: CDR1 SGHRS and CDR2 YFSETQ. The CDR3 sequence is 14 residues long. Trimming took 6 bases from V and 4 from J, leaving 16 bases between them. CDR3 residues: CASTWVGEGTEAFF. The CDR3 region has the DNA TGCGCCAGCACCTGGGTAGGGGAGGGCACTGAAGCTTTCTTT. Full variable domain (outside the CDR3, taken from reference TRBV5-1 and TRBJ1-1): KAGVTQTPRYLIKTRGQQVTLSCSPISGHRSVSWYQQTPGQGLQFLFEYFSETQRNKGNFPGRFSGRQFSNSRSEMNVSTLELGDSALYLCASTWVGEGTEAFFGQGTRLTVV.

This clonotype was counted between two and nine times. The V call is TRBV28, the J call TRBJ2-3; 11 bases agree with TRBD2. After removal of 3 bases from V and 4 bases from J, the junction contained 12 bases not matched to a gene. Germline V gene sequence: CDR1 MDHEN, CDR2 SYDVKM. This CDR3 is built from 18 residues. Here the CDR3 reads CASSLILAGGQDPDTQYF. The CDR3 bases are TGTGCCAGCAGTTTGATCCTAGCGGGGGGCCAGGACCCAGATACGCAGTATTTT.

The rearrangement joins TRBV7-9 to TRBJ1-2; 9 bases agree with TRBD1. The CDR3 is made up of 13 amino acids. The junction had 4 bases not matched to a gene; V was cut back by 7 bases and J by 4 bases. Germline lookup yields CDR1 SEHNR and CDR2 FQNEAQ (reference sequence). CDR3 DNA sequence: TGTGCCAGCACCAGGACAGGGGTCTATGGCTACACCTTC. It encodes CASTRTGVYGYTF.

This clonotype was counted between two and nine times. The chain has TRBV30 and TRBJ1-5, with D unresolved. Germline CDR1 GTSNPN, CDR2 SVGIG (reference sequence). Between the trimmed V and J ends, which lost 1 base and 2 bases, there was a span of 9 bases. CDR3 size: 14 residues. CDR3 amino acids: CAWSEGLGNQPQHF. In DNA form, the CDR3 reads TGTGCCTGGAGTGAGGGTCTTGGCAATCAGCCCCAGCATTTT.

The CDR3 region has the DNA TGTGCCAGCACCTTTGGGGCGTTGGGCACTGAAGCTTTCTTT. Translated, it gives CASTFGALGTEAFF. The chain recombines TRBV11-2 with TRBJ1-1; TRBD1 is a possible D gene (5 bases). The CDR3 runs 14 residues. Looked up from germline, CDR1 is SGHAT and CDR2 is FQNNGV. The V gene lost 7 bases and the J gene lost 4 bases, with 16 bases spanning the gap.

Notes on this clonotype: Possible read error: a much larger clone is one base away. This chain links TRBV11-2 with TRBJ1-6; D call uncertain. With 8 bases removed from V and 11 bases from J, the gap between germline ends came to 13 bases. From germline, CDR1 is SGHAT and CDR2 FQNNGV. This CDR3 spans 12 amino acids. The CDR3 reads CASGYQNPPLHF. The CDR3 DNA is TGTGCCAGCGGGTACCAAAATCCACCCCTCCACTTT.

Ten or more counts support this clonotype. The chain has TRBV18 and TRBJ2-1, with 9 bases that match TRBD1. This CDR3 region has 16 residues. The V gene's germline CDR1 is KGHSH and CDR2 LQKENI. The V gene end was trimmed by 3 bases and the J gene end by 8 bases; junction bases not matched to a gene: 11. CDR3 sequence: CASSPVRGQGIYEQFF. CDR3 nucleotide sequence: TGTGCCAGCTCACCGGTCAGAGGACAGGGGATATATGAGCAGTTCTTC.

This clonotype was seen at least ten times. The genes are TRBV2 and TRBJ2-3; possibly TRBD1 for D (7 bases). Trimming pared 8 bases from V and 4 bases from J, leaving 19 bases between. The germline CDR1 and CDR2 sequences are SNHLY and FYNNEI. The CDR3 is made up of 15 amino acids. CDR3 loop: CASSKGGTASDTQYF. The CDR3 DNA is TGTGCCAGCTCAAAAGGGGGGACAGCTTCAGATACGCAGTATTTT.

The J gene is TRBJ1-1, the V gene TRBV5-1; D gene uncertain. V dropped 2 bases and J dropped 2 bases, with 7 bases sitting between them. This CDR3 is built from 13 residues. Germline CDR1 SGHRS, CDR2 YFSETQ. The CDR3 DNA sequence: TGCGCCAGCAGCTTAATGTCAAACACTGAAGCTTTCTTT. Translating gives CASSLMSNTEAFF.

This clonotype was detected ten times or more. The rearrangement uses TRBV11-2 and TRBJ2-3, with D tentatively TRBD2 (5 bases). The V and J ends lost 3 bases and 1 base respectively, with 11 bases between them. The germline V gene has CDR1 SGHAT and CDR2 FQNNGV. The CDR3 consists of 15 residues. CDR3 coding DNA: TGTGCCAGCAGCTTTAAGAGGGTCGGCACAGATACGCAGTATTTT. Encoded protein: CASSFKRVGTDTQYF.

CDR3 coding DNA: TGTGCCACCAGCTCCGGGACTAGGGTGGAGACCCAGTACTTC. Translation gives CATSSGTRVETQYF. This chain joins TRBV15 and TRBJ2-5; 8 bases map to TRBD2. The CDR3 has 14 amino acids. The germline V gene has CDR1 LNHNV and CDR2 YYDKDF (reference sequence). The ends lost 5 bases at V and 5 bases at J; junction bases unmatched: 7. Supplemented by reference TRBV15 and TRBJ2-5, the full variable domain reads DAMVIQNPRYQVTQFGKPVTLSCSQTLNHNVMYWYQQKSSQAPKLLFHYYDKDFNNEADTPDNFQSRRPNTSFCFLDIRSPGLGDTAMYLCATSSGTRVETQYFGPGTRLLVL.

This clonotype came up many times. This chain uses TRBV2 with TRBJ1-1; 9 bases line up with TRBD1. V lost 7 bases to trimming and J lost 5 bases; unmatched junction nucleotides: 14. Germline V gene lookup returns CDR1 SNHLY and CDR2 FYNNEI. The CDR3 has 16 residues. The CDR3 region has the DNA TGTGCCAGCACCCTAAATCGCGGACAGGGGAGGACTGAAGCTTTCTTT. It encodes CASTLNRGQGRTEAFF.